The 25 T cell receptor beta chains below were found in one sample sequenced in a study of T cell changes during pregnancy in multiple sclerosis. Generated by immunoSEQ multiplex PCR, the TCRdb table keeps only in-frame clones and is missing some. The sample records about 110,000 clones, under 95% being singletons. The sequencing used peripheral blood, collected before pregnancy. The receptors derive from a female donor with multiple sclerosis, enrolled in a pregnancy study.

The chain recombines TRBV28 with TRBJ1-2; the match to TRBD1 covers 9 bases. The CDR3 loop spans 15 amino acids. Germline V gene lookup returns CDR1 MDHEN and CDR2 SYDVKM. Germline trimming cut 6 bases from V and 4 bases from J; bases unmatched to any gene: 9. The CDR3 DNA sequence: TGTGCCAGCAGGGGGGGACAGGGCCCCTTCTATGGCTACACCTTC. It specifies CASRGGQGPFYGYTF.

The V gene is TRBV5-1, the J gene TRBJ2-1, with 12 nucleotides matching TRBD2. Germline V gene data show CDR1 as SGHRS and CDR2 as YFSETQ. This CDR3 comprises 13 residues. The J segment lost 6 bases and the V segment lost 8 bases, leaving 3 bases of the junction unmatched. CDR3 amino acids: CASGLAGPNEQFF. CDR3 DNA sequence: TGCGCCAGTGGACTAGCGGGACCCAATGAGCAGTTCTTC.

The chain joins TRBV19 to TRBJ1-5; 9 positions agree with TRBD1. The CDR3 extends over 15 amino acids. The V and J ends lost 8 bases and 1 base, in that order; junction bases with no gene match: 6. Germline CDR1 reads LNHDA; CDR2 reads SQIVND (reference sequence). The CDR3 DNA follows: TGTGCCAGTGGCGGGACAGGGATAAGCAATCAGCCCCAGCATTTT. This encodes CASGGTGISNQPQHF. The full variable domain, with the rest looked up from reference TRBV19 and TRBJ1-5, is DGGITQSPKYLFRKEGQNVTLSCEQNLNHDAMYWYRQDPGQGLRLIYYSQIVNDFQKGDIAEGYSVSREKKESFPLTVTSAQKNPTAFYLCASGGTGISNQPQHFGDGTRLSIL.

The chain employs TRBV5-1 and TRBJ2-5, with 14 bases fitting TRBD2. This CDR3 is 17 amino acids long. Germline assignment: CDR1 SGHRS and CDR2 YFSETQ. Trimming took 4 bases from V and 5 from J; bases not matched to a gene: 10. Written as DNA, the CDR3 is TGCGCCAGCAGCACGGGACTAGCGGGGGCCACGTCGGAGACCCAGTACTTC. Translating it yields CASSTGLAGATSETQYF.

The J gene is TRBJ1-2, the V gene TRBV4-3; TRBD1 matches 7 bases. J gave up 8 bases and V 0 bases, and 9 bases lay outside the gene matches. From germline, CDR1 is LGHNA and CDR2 YSLEER. This CDR3 is 15 amino acids long. As DNA, the CDR3 is TGCGCCAGCAGCCAAGATCCCACAGGGGATGGCGGCTACACCTTC. This gives the protein CASSQDPTGDGGYTF.

The rearrangement links TRBV7-9 to TRBJ2-7, with 7 bases fitting TRBD1. This CDR3 has 16 residues. The trim removed 3 bases at V and 3 bases at J, leaving 11 bases unmatched. Germline V lookup: CDR1 SEHNR, CDR2 FQNEAQ (reference sequence). CDR3 coding DNA: TGTGCCAGCAGCTTGACCAAGACAGGGAGAATCTACGAGCAGTACTTC. Translated, it gives CASSLTKTGRIYEQYF. Using reference TRBV7-9 and TRBJ2-7 for the parts outside the CDR3, the full variable domain is DTGVSQNPRHKITKRGQNVTFRCDPISEHNRLYWYRQTLGQGPEFLTYFQNEAQLEKSRLLSDRFSAERPKGSFSTLEIQRTEQGDSAMYLCASSLTKTGRIYEQYFGPGTRLTVT.

This chain links TRBV19 with TRBJ2-7; 13 nucleotides match TRBD2. Germline V lookup: CDR1 LNHDA, CDR2 SQIVND (reference sequence). The CDR3 runs to 16 residues. The V and J ends lost 5 bases and 1 base, in that order; junction bases with no gene match: 5. Written as DNA, the CDR3 is TGTGCCAGTAGTCGGACTAGCGGGAGTAAGTCCTACGAGCAGTACTTC. Amino acids: CASSRTSGSKSYEQYF. Combining the CDR3 with reference TRBV19 and TRBJ2-7 gives the whole variable domain DGGITQSPKYLFRKEGQNVTLSCEQNLNHDAMYWYRQDPGQGLRLIYYSQIVNDFQKGDIAEGYSVSREKKESFPLTVTSAQKNPTAFYLCASSRTSGSKSYEQYFGPGTRLTVT.

The gene calls are TRBV5-6 and TRBJ1-2; D may be TRBD1 (5 bases). Germline assignment: CDR1 SGHDT and CDR2 YYEEEE. Trimming left V 1 base short and J 6 bases short, with 16 bases between. The CDR3 runs 15 residues. In DNA, the CDR3 is TGTGCCAGCAGCTTGACACAGGACCTAATGGATGGCTACACCTTC. The encoded protein is CASSLTQDLMDGYTF.

Written as DNA, the CDR3 is TGCAGCGCCGGGACTAGTAGCTACGAGCAGTACTTC. Translated: CSAGTSSYEQYF. The rearrangement joins TRBV29-1 to TRBJ2-7; 8 bases agree with TRBD2. J was trimmed by 3 bases and V by 7 bases; bases with no gene match: 5. CDR3 size: 12 residues. From germline, CDR1 is SQVTM and CDR2 ANQGSEA.

The CDR3 sequence is CASSLRESYEQYF. CDR3 sequence (DNA): TGTGCCAGCAGCTTGAGAGAATCCTACGAGCAGTACTTC. The V call is TRBV7-9, the J call TRBJ2-7; no clear D gene. The CDR3 has 13 residues. Per the germline V gene, CDR1 is SEHNR and CDR2 is FQNEAQ (reference sequence). The ends were cut back, 3 bases at V and 1 base at J, with 7 bases in the middle.

CDR3 loop: CASSWRDSTDTQYF. The CDR3 DNA sequence: TGTGCCAGCAGCTGGAGGGACAGCACAGATACGCAGTATTTT. The chain couples TRBV11-2 to TRBJ2-3; D is perhaps TRBD2 (6 bases). The CDR3 is 14 amino acids. The germline V and J ends were trimmed by 4 bases and 0 bases, with 8 bases remaining between them. Germline CDR1 SGHAT, CDR2 FQNNGV.

The chain links TRBV7-8 to TRBJ2-3; the match to TRBD2 covers 11 bases. Trimming cost V 1 base and J 2 bases; bases outside gene matches: 5. The CDR3 extends over 17 amino acids. Germline CDR1 and CDR2: SGHVS and FQNEAQ. This chain's CDR3 is CASSLGIAGGNTDTQYF. CDR3 nucleotide sequence: TGTGCCAGCAGCTTAGGGATAGCGGGGGGGAACACAGATACGCAGTATTTT.

The gene calls are TRBV18 and TRBJ2-5; 7 bases align to TRBD2. V lost 4 bases, J lost 5 bases, and 13 bases stayed unmatched. The CDR3 spans 16 residues. Germline lookup yields CDR1 KGHSH and CDR2 LQKENI. CDR3 in DNA: TGTGCCAGCTCACAACTCTCGGGGGGACCAACTGAGACCCAGTACTTC. It translates to CASSQLSGGPTETQYF.

The chain joins TRBV5-6 to TRBJ1-2; TRBD1 matches 9 bases. V shed 4 bases and J 2 bases; nucleotides not matched to a gene: 3. The CDR3 runs to 14 residues. Germline V gives CDR1 SGHDT, CDR2 YYEEEE. The CDR3 region has the DNA TGTGCCAGCAGCCCGGGACAGGGAAACTATGGCTACACCTTC. Its protein product is CASSPGQGNYGYTF.

This rearrangement joins TRBV7-9 to TRBJ2-1, with D maybe TRBD1 (6 bases). CDR3 size: 16 residues. Deletions cut 8 bases from V and 6 bases from J, with 23 bases between. CDR1 and CDR2 from the germline V gene are SEHNR and FQNEAQ (reference sequence). The CDR3 DNA is TGTGCCAGCCTCGAGCAGGGGATGGCCGTAAGCAATGAGCAGTTCTTC. Protein sequence: CASLEQGMAVSNEQFF.

This chain connects TRBV6-5 to TRBJ2-2; the D is unclear. Trimming took off 5 bases at V and 0 bases at J, with 7 bases between the two ends. The CDR3 length is 14 residues. Germline CDR1 reads MNHEY; CDR2 reads SVGAGI. As DNA, the CDR3 is TGTGCCAGCAGTCCGACAACGAACACCGGGGAGCTGTTTTTT. Its translation: CASSPTTNTGELFF.

This chain uses TRBV28 with TRBJ1-6; 9 positions match TRBD1. CDR1 and CDR2 from the germline V gene are MDHEN and SYDVKM. V trimming: 8 bases; J trimming: 10 bases; junction bases outside the gene matches: 15. The CDR3 runs 16 residues. The CDR3 loop is CASGSKQGQGRSPLHF. The CDR3 region has the DNA TGTGCCAGCGGCTCCAAACAGGGACAGGGCCGCTCACCCCTCCACTTT.

This chain joins TRBV28 and TRBJ2-1; TRBD1 matches 10 bases. Germline V gives CDR1 MDHEN, CDR2 SYDVKM. With 3 bases clipped from V and 15 bases from J, the junction kept 11 bases outside the gene matches. This CDR3 is 14 amino acids long. CDR3 in DNA: TGTGCCAGCAGTTTGCTTTCCGGGACAGGGGTCATGTTCTTC. Its protein is CASSLLSGTGVMFF.

This chain links TRBV2 with TRBJ2-1, with D unclear. The germline CDR1 and CDR2 sequences are SNHLY and FYNNEI. CDR3 length equals 16 residues. V was shortened by 5 bases and J by 0 bases, with 14 bases between the two germline ends. CDR3 region: CASSSSHASSYNEQFF. The CDR3 nucleotides read TGTGCCAGCAGTTCGTCTCACGCGAGCTCCTACAATGAGCAGTTCTTC.

This clone was detected only once. J is TRBJ1-2 and V is TRBV18, with TRBD1 matching over 7 bases. There are 15 residues in the CDR3. V shed 3 bases and J 0 bases; nucleotides not matched to a gene: 4. Germline V lookup: CDR1 KGHSH, CDR2 LQKENI. CDR3 protein: CASSPTTGTNYGYTF. CDR3 sequence (DNA): TGTGCCAGCTCACCGACGACAGGGACTAACTATGGCTACACCTTC.

The chain employs TRBV29-1 and TRBJ2-4; 12 bases map to TRBD1. After removal of 6 bases from V and 9 bases from J, the junction contained 21 bases not matched to a gene. Germline CDR1 and CDR2: SQVTM and ANQGSEA. The CDR3 has 18 amino acids. In DNA, the CDR3 is TGCAGCGTCCTTCGCCGAGAACACCGGGACAGGGGGCTTTTCATTCAGTACTTC. It translates to CSVLRREHRDRGLFIQYF. The full variable domain, with the rest looked up from reference TRBV29-1 and TRBJ2-4, is SAVISQKPSRDICQRGTSLTIQCQVDSQVTMMFWYRQQPGQSLTLIATANQGSEATYESGFVIDKFPISRPNLTFSTLTVSNMSPEDSSIYLCSVLRREHRDRGLFIQYFGAGTRLSVL.

This chain uses TRBV30 with TRBJ2-3, with TRBD2 identical over 8 bases. CDR1 and CDR2 from the germline V gene are GTSNPN and SVGIG (reference sequence). The CDR3 is 15 residues long. After removal of 2 bases from V and 2 bases from J, the junction contained 6 bases not matched to a gene. The CDR3 region has the DNA TGTGCCTGGAGTTTGGCGGGAGGCTTCACAGATACGCAGTATTTT. Protein product: CAWSLAGGFTDTQYF.

The chain employs TRBV19 and TRBJ2-5; maybe TRBD2 (5 bases). Trimming removed 3 bases at V and 2 bases at J, with 16 bases between. CDR3 length: 16 amino acids. CDR1 and CDR2 from the germline V gene are LNHDA and SQIVND (reference sequence). Written as DNA, the CDR3 is TGTGCCAGTAGTATGACTCCAATCGGGGTACAAGAGACCCAGTACTTC. Translating gives CASSMTPIGVQETQYF.

This chain connects TRBV6-4 to TRBJ2-1; TRBD1 aligns across 8 bases. Germline CDR1 and CDR2: MRHNA and SNTAGT. CDR3 size: 16 residues. The trim removed 0 bases at V and 0 bases at J, leaving 1 base unmatched. CDR3: CASSDSGQGSYNEQFF. CDR3 nucleotide sequence: TGTGCCAGCAGTGACTCAGGACAGGGCTCCTACAATGAGCAGTTCTTC.

This rearrangement joins TRBV19 to TRBJ2-1; a weak D match, TRBD1 (6 bases). Germline V lookup: CDR1 LNHDA, CDR2 SQIVND (reference sequence). This CDR3 is built from 14 residues. Trimming shortened V by 5 bases and J by 5 bases, and 13 bases separated the two germline ends. The CDR3 DNA reads TGTGCCAGTAGTGGGGGACACGACAACAATGAGCAGTTCTTC. Translating gives CASSGGHDNNEQFF.